The TCR beta chain described here comes from a study of T cell responses to AZD1222 COVID-19 vaccine. Generated by immunoSEQ multiplex PCR, the TCRdb table keeps only in-frame clones and is missing some. The top ten clones hold about 8% of a sample with 20,000 to 25,000 clones, around 86% of them seen once. This clone was detected only a few times. The J segment lost 5 bases and the V segment lost 0 bases, leaving 7 bases of the junction unmatched. In germline, CDR1 is SGDLS, CDR2 YYNGEE. This CDR3 has 15 residues. The TCR comes from an adult who received the AZD1222 COVID-19 vaccine. The source was peripheral blood, collected 28 days after the second AZD1222 dose. The V call is TRBV9, the J call TRBJ2-5; TRBD2 matches 7 bases. The CDR3 reads CASSVGTLGGETQYF. The CDR3 coding sequence is TGTGCCAGCAGCGTAGGAACCCTGGGAGGGGAGACCCAGTACTTC.